This TCR beta chain came from a study of blood T cell repertoires in COVID-19. Trimming took 0 bases from V and 3 from J, leaving 12 bases between them. The CDR3 sequence is 17 residues long. Germline V gene sequence: CDR1 LGHNA, CDR2 YSLEER. How the authors handled the data: Amplification of reference gene primers was used by the study to estimate nucleated cell counts. TCRdb's copy holds only in-frame clones and misses some; the assay was immunoSEQ multiplex PCR. V and J calls and clone size are as listed in that table; D and trimming were resolved from the DNA. This sample has over 250,000 clones; approximately 85% occur once, and the top ten carry 4.5% to 5.5%.

The receptor's source is a man aged 50 to 60 with active or convalescent COVID-19. The chain employs TRBV4-3 and TRBJ2-6; tentatively, D is TRBD1 (5 bases). Sample: peripheral blood. The CDR3 loop is CASSQDPVQGGANVLTF. In DNA, the CDR3 is TGCGCCAGCAGCCAAGATCCCGTTCAGGGTGGGGCCAACGTCCTGACTTTC.